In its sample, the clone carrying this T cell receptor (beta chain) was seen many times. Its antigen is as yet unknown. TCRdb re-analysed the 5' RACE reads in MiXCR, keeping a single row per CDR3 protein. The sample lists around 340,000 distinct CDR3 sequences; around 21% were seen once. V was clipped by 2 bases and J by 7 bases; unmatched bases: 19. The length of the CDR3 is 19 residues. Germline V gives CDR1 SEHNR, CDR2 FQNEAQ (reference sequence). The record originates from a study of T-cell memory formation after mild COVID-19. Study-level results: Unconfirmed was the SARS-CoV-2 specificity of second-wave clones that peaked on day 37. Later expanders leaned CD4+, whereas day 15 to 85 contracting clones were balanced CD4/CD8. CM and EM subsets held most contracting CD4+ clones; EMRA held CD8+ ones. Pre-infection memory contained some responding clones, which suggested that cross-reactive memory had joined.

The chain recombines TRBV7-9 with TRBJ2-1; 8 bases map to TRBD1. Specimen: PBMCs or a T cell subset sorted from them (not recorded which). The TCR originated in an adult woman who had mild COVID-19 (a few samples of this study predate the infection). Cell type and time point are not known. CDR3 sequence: CASSLPLVGSWTGRNEQFF. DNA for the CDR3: TGTGCCAGCAGCTTACCTCTTGTTGGGTCGTGGACAGGGAGGAATGAGCAGTTCTTC.